Reported below is one TCR beta chain. In the source study's methods: From reference gene primer amplification, estimates of nucleated cell counts were derived. Assay used: immunoSEQ multiplex PCR; TCRdb lists only in-frame clones, some missing. Clone size and V and J calls were adopted from that table, with D and trimming inferred from the DNA. The sample holds about 97,000 clones, roughly 92% seen once. The entry originates in a study of blood T cell repertoires in COVID-19. For the study at large: PBMCs, B-cell-depleted T cells, or T cells provided the cDNA or gDNA that made up the material.

Trimming removed 4 bases from V and 7 bases from J, with 5 bases in between. The CDR3 totals 9 residues. Germline CDR1 and CDR2: SQVTM and ANQGSEA. In Seattle, patients joined the study during active infection and were tracked longitudinally. The chain combines TRBV29-1 with TRBJ2-7, with D unclear. The sample was peripheral blood. The origin of this receptor is a woman aged 50 to 60 with COVID-19, enrolled during active disease. CDR3: CSVVNEQYF. CDR3 DNA: TGCAGCGTTGTAAATGAGCAGTACTTC.